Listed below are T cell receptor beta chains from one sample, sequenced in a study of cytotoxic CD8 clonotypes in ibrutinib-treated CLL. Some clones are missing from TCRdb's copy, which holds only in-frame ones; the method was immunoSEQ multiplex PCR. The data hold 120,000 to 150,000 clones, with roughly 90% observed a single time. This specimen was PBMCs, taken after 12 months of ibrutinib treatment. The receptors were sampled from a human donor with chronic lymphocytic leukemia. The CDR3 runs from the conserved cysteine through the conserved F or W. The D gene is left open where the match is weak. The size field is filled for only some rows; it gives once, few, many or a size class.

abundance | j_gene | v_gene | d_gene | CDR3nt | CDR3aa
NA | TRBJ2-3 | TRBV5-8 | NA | TGTGCCAGCAGCTTGGGAGGTTTCGCAGATACGCAGTATTTT | CASSLGGFADTQYF
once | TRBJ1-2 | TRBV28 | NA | TGTGCCAGCAGTTTAGCACAGGATAACTATGGCTACACCTTC | CASSLAQDNYGYTF
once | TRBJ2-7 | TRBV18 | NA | TGTGCCAGCTCACCACCTGGACGAGGCTTATACGAGCAGTACTTC | CASSPPGRGLYEQYF
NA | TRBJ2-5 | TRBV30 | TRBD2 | TGTGCCTGGAGTATTGTCGGGGGGATGGGAGAGACCCAGTACTTC | CAWSIVGGMGETQYF
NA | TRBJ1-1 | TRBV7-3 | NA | TGTGCCAGCAGCTTCACTCCTGACACTGAAGCTTTCTTT | CASSFTPDTEAFF
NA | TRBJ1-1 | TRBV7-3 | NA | TGTGCCAGCAGCTTAGAAATGAACACTGAAGCTTTCTTT | CASSLEMNTEAFF
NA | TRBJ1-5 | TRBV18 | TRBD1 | TGTGCCAGCTCACCGCCCGGGACAGGGGCGGATCAGCCCCAGCATTTT | CASSPPGTGADQPQHF
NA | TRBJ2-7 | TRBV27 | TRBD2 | TGTGCCAGCAGTTTAGGCGGGAGAAAGTACGAGCAGTACTTC | CASSLGGRKYEQYF
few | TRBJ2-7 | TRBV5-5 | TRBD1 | TGTGCCAGCAGCTTGACAGGGGTAGCATCCTACGAGCAGTACTTC | CASSLTGVASYEQYF
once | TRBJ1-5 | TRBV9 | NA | TGTGCCAGCAGCCCTGAGGGAGACGTCAATCAGCCCCAGCATTTT | CASSPEGDVNQPQHF
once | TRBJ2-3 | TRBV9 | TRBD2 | TGTGCCAGCAGCGGCATGACTAGCGGCACAGATACGCAGTATTTT | CASSGMTSGTDTQYF
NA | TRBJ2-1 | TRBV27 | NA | TGTGCCAGCGGAGCCACTCGCCCGGGGAGCTCCTACAATGAGCAGTTCTTC | CASGATRPGSSYNEQFF
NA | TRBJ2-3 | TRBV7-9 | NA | TGTGCCAGCAGTCCTCCCCGGGGAACAGATACGCAGTATTTT | CASSPPRGTDTQYF
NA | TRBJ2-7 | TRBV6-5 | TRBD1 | TGTGCCACTACACGGGGACAGTCCTACGAGCAGTACTTC | CATTRGQSYEQYF
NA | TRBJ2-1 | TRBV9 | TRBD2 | TGTGCCAGCAGCGTTCAACTAGCGGGAATAAACAATGAGCAGTTCTTC | CASSVQLAGINNEQFF
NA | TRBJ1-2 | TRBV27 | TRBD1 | TGTGCCAGCAGTCCCCGACAGGGCAATTTAGCTAACTATGGCTACACCTTC | CASSPRQGNLANYGYTF
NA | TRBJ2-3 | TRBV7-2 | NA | TGTGCCAGCAGCTTGACCTTACTAGATACGCAGTATTTT | CASSLTLLDTQYF
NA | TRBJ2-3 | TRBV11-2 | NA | TGTGCCAGCAGCCTCCATGGAACTAGCACAGATACGCAGTATTTT | CASSLHGTSTDTQYF
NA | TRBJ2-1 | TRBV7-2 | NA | TGTGCCAGCAGCTTAGAGTTCAGGGAGCAGTTCTTC | CASSLEFREQFF
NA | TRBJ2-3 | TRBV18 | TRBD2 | TGTGCCAGCTCACCATCGGGACTAGCAGCAGATACGCAGTATTTT | CASSPSGLAADTQYF
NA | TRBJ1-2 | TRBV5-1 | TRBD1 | TGCGCCAGCAGCGTCCAGGGGGGAGACGGCTACACCTTC | CASSVQGGDGYTF
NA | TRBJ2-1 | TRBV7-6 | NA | TGTGCCAGCAGCTTATCCGTCAATGAGCAGTTCTTC | CASSLSVNEQFF
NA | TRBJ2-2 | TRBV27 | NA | TGTGCCAGCAGTTCCGTTAACACCGGGGAGCTGTTTTTT | CASSSVNTGELFF
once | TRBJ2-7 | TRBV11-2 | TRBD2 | TGTGCCAGCAGCCCCCCTAGCGGGAGTAAGGAGTACGAGCAGTACTTC | CASSPPSGSKEYEQYF